The subject of this entry is one T cell receptor (beta chain). This entry comes from a study of blood T cell repertoires in COVID-19. Study-wide background: Both acute and convalescent COVID-19 samples were obtained from the United States, Italy and Spain. Nucleic acid was either cDNA or gDNA, and it came from T cells, B-cell-depleted T cells, or PBMCs.

V gave up 1 base and J gave up 3 bases; unmatched junction bases: 2. From germline, CDR1 is MGHRA and CDR2 YSYEKL. This CDR3 comprises 15 residues. Authors' processing steps: Quantification of nucleated cells was approximated via reference gene primer amplification. This table comes from immunoSEQ multiplex PCR, and its TCRdb copy is limited to in-frame clones, with some not included. The DNA gave D and trimming, while V, J and clone size come from that table. There are about 150,000 clones in the sample; 65% to 85% occur only once, and less than 5.5% lies in the top ten. The sequenced sample consisted of peripheral blood. This TCR was sampled from a woman between 50 and 59 years old with acute or convalescent COVID-19. The chain carries TRBV4-1 and TRBJ2-5, with 10 bases lining up with TRBD2. In DNA form, the CDR3 reads TGCGCCAGCAGCCAAGCTAGCGGGGGAGAAGAGACCCAGTACTTC. This sequence encodes CASSQASGGEETQYF.